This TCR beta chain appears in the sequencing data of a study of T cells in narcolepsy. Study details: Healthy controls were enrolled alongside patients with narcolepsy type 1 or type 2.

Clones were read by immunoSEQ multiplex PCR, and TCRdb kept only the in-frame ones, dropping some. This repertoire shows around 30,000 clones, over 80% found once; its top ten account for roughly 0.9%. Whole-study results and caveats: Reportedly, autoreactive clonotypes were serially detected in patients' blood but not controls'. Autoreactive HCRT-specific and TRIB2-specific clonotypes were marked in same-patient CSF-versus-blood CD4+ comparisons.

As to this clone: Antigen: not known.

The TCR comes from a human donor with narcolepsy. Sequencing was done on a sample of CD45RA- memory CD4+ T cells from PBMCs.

The CDR3 here is CASSVLLGEQFF. In DNA, the CDR3 is TGTGCCAGCAGCGTTCTCCTAGGAGAGCAGTTCTTC. The chain couples TRBV11-3 to TRBJ2-1; D is undetermined. V lost 5 bases and J lost 10, with 12 bases in between. CDR1 and CDR2 (germline): SGHNT, YENEEA. The CDR3 is 12 amino acids.